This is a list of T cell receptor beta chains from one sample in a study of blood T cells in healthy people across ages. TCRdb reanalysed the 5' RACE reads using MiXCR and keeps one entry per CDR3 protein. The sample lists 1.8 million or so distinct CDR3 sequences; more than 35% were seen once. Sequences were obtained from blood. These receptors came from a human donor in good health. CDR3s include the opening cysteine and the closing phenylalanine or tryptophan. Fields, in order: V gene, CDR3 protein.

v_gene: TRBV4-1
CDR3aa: CASSQDRGLWGYGYTF

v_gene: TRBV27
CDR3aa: CASSLLRGQGASEQYF

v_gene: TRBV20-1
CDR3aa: CSAEGRISYNEQFF

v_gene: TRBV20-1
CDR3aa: CSAGVGGAGGPSNEQFF

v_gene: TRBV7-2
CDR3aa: CASSLATGVIGHTF

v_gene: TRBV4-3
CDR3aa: CASSQEFLAGLYNEQFF

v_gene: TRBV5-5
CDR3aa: CASSLRWIETQYF

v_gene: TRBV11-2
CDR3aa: CASSEVNSYNEQFF

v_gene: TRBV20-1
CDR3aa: CSARESTQPYNGQFF

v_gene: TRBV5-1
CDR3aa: CASSELGQAAMNEQFF

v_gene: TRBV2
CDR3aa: CASRTDRGLSYEQYF

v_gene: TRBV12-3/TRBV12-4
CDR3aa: CASSFNRESSPLHF

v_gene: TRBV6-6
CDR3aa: CASSSAGGRQFF

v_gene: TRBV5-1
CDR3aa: CASSPGQGIEKLFF

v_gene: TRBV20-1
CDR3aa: CSVRPGLAGGPIYEQYF

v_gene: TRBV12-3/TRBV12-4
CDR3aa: CASSLTTSGGDIQYF

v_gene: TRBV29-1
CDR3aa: CSVELAGLLKYF

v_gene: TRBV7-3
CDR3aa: CASSPRAGASPLHF

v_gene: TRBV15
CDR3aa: CATSREQTQVEQYF

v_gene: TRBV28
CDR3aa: CASSNRGLNEKLFF

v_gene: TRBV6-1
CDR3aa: CASSEVRVYTEAFF

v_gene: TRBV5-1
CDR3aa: CASSLIPGRNQPQHF

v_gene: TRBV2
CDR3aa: CASSEFLDEQFF

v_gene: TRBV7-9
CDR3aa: CASSHERGPRSYNEQFF

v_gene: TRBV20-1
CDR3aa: CSVGTELYNEQFF

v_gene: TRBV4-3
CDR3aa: CASSQEEGARSPLHF

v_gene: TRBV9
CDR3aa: CASSVSTGGYGYTF

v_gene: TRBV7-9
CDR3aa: CASSPQFFLDYGYTF

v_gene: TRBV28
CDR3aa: CAGSPHSYGCTF

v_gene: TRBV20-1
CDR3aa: CSASLLGLANEQFF

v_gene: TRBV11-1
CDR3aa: CASSLTAYYGYTF

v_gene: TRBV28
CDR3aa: CASSFETSSYEQYF

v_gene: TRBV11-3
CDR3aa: CASSLVGLAADTQYF

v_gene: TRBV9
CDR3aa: CASSAQGVSYEQYF

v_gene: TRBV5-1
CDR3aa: CANTCASRSDTQYF

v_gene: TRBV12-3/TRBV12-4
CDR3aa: CASSPGLADYEQYF

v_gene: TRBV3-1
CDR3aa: CASSHRGRTIYEQYF

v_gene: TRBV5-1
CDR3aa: CASWQQGTDTQYF

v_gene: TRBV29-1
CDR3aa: CSVRWGQGPYEQYF

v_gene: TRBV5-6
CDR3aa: CASSPAGMLYNEQFF